Each of the 23 T cell receptor beta chains below was sequenced from the same sample in a study of CD8+ T cells in alopecia areata. Documented treatment: oral pan-JAK inhibitor, 5-10 mg twice daily. Reverse transcribed after extraction, RNA yielded cDNA as the sequencing template. Clones were read by immunoSEQ multiplex PCR, and TCRdb kept only the in-frame ones, dropping some. The sample lists about 120,000 clones, less than 75% occurring once. The sample consisted of CD8+ T cells sorted from blood, taken at week 4, from a patient treated with tofacitinib. These receptors all come from a human donor with alopecia areata.

The V and J genes are TRBV5-1 and TRBJ2-7; TRBD1 might be the D (5 bases). The V and J ends lost 4 bases and 2 bases respectively, with 10 bases between them. The CDR3 has 13 residues. The germline V gene has CDR1 SGHRS and CDR2 YFSETQ. CDR3 DNA: TGCGCCAGCAGCGTCAGGGTTACCTACGAGCAGTACTTC. This encodes CASSVRVTYEQYF.

For the CDR3, the DNA is TGTGCCAGCAGCGTCGAGGGGAAGGGGGTGCCGGAGCAGTACTTC. Protein product: CASSVEGKGVPEQYF. The chain joins TRBV9 to TRBJ2-7; D is perhaps TRBD1 (6 bases). The CDR3 totals 15 residues. The V gene lost 2 bases and the J gene lost 7 bases, with 19 bases spanning the gap. Germline V gene sequence: CDR1 SGDLS, CDR2 YYNGEE.

Here the CDR3 reads CAWNPGHDTTNEKLFF. The CDR3 nucleotides are TGTGCCTGGAATCCCGGCCACGACACAACTAATGAAAAACTGTTTTTT. The chain couples TRBV30 to TRBJ1-4; D call uncertain. The CDR3 covers 16 residues. Per the germline V gene, CDR1 is GTSNPN and CDR2 is SVGIG (reference sequence). Trimming removed 4 bases from V and 0 bases from J, with 15 bases in between.

V is TRBV29-1 and J is TRBJ1-1, with 7 bases matching TRBD1. The CDR3 consists of 17 residues. V was clipped by 1 base and J by 6 bases; unmatched bases: 17. Germline V gene lookup returns CDR1 SQVTM and CDR2 ANQGSEA. In DNA, the CDR3 is TGCAGCGTTGAAGGGCGGGGGGAGACAGGGCATAGGGCTGAAGCTTTCTTT. Its protein is CSVEGRGETGHRAEAFF.

The rearrangement joins TRBV30 to TRBJ1-2; D perhaps matches TRBD1 (5 bases). Germline V gene data show CDR1 as GTSNPN and CDR2 as SVGIG (reference sequence). The CDR3 covers 12 residues. V shed 2 bases and J shed 7 bases, with 11 bases lying between them. This CDR3 reads CAWSMGDRGYTF. Here the CDR3 DNA reads TGTGCCTGGAGTATGGGGGATCGTGGCTACACCTTC.

The chain links TRBV6-5 to TRBJ2-1; TRBD1 matches at 10 bases. The germline CDR1 and CDR2 sequences are MNHEY and SVGAGI. The junction had 8 bases not matched to a gene; V was cut back by 7 bases and J by 8 bases. CDR3 length: 14 amino acids. The CDR3 loop is CASKHPGQGHEQFF. For the CDR3, the DNA is TGTGCCAGCAAACACCCGGGACAGGGGCATGAGCAGTTCTTC.

This rearrangement joins TRBV27 to TRBJ2-3, with 9 bases fitting TRBD2. This CDR3 region has 16 residues. V was clipped by 2 bases and J by 6 bases; unmatched bases: 9. Per germline, CDR1 MNHEY and CDR2 SMNVEV (reference sequence). This CDR3 is CASSLNKAGGVDTQYF. The CDR3 nucleotides are TGTGCCAGCAGTTTAAATAAGGCGGGGGGGGTTGATACGCAGTATTTT.

The chain is built from TRBV28 and TRBJ1-5; 7 bases map to TRBD1. V shed 4 bases, J shed 5 bases, and the junction held 5 bases outside the gene matches. CDR3 size: 14 residues. Germline CDR1 reads MDHEN; CDR2 reads SYDVKM. The CDR3 region is CASSSRDSYQPQHF. The CDR3 coding sequence is TGTGCCAGCAGTTCTCGGGACAGCTATCAGCCCCAGCATTTT.

The chain recombines TRBV2 with TRBJ1-2, with TRBD1 matching over 7 bases. The V gene's germline CDR1 is SNHLY and CDR2 FYNNEI. The V gene end was trimmed by 2 bases and the J gene end by 7 bases; junction bases not matched to a gene: 7. This CDR3 region has 14 residues. CDR3: CASSESTGAVGYTF. The CDR3 DNA sequence: TGTGCCAGCAGTGAAAGTACAGGGGCGGTTGGCTACACCTTC. Using reference TRBV2 and TRBJ1-2 for the parts outside the CDR3, the full variable domain is EPEVTQTPSHQVTQMGQEVILRCVPISNHLYFYWYRQILGQKVEFLVSFYNNEISEKSEIFDDQFSVERPDGSNFTLKIRSTKLEDSAMYFCASSESTGAVGYTFGSGTRLTVV.

This clone was counted a few times. The CDR3 DNA follows: TGCAGCGTTGAAGGCATATCCTCCTACGAGCAGTACTTC. As protein: CSVEGISSYEQYF. The rearrangement joins TRBV29-1 to TRBJ2-7, with no clear D. V lost 1 base to trimming and J lost 0 bases, with 7 bases between them. Germline V gives CDR1 SQVTM, CDR2 ANQGSEA. The CDR3 consists of 13 residues.

Concerning this clone: In the same sample, other DNA sequences code for this CDR3. The chain links TRBV5-6 to TRBJ1-1; a weak D match, TRBD1 (5 bases). The CDR3 spans 13 residues. V gave up 5 bases and J gave up 4 bases, with 12 bases separating them. Germline V lookup: CDR1 SGHDT, CDR2 YYEEEE. The chain's CDR3 is CASSPQGGTEAFF. CDR3 DNA sequence: TGTGCCAGCAGTCCTCAGGGAGGCACTGAAGCTTTCTTT. Full variable domain (outside the CDR3, taken from reference TRBV5-6 and TRBJ1-1): DAGVTQSPTHLIKTRGQQVTLRCSPKSGHDTVSWYQQALGQGPQFIFQYYEEEERQRGNFPDRFSGHQFPNYSSELNVNALLLGDSALYLCASSPQGGTEAFFGQGTRLTVV.

This chain joins TRBV30 and TRBJ1-5; 9 positions match TRBD1. V was pared by 0 bases and J by 4 bases, with 1 base of the junction left unmatched. Germline CDR1 and CDR2: GTSNPN and SVGIG (reference sequence). The CDR3 loop spans 14 amino acids. The CDR3 DNA sequence: TGTGCCTGGAGTGTGGGGACAGGGAATCAGCCCCAGCATTTT. Its protein product is CAWSVGTGNQPQHF.

This chain uses TRBV15 with TRBJ2-5; 8 positions agree with TRBD1. The DNA end lines up better with TRBJ2-7; the J call may be wrong. Germline V CDR1 and CDR2: LNHNV, YYDKDF (reference sequence). The CDR3 runs 14 residues. The CDR3 is CATGKGQGINEQYF. Here the CDR3 DNA reads TGTGCCACCGGTAAAGGACAGGGTATCAACGAGCAGTACTTC.

The chain carries TRBV7-9 and TRBJ2-7; possible D gene TRBD1, 6 bases. Germline V lookup: CDR1 SEHNR, CDR2 FQNEAQ (reference sequence). The CDR3 has 11 amino acids. V lost 4 bases and J 11 bases, leaving 12 bases between the germline ends. CDR3 sequence (DNA): TGTGCCAGCAGCTCCCGACAGGAGAAGTACTTC. Translating gives CASSSRQEKYF.

The rearrangement links TRBV10-3 to TRBJ2-5; no reliable D call. Trimming left V 3 bases short and J 0 bases short, with 17 bases between. The germline V gene encodes CDR1 ENHRY and CDR2 SYGVKD. This CDR3 is built from 17 residues. DNA of the CDR3: TGTGCCATCAGTGACCACCGAGGAGACCTAAACCAAGAGACCCAGTACTTC. This sequence encodes CAISDHRGDLNQETQYF.

The chain carries TRBV13 and TRBJ1-1; 9 bases fit TRBD1. Germline CDR1 is PRHDT and CDR2 is FYEKMQ (reference sequence). V was clipped by 5 bases and J by 1 base; unmatched bases: 5. CDR3 length: 15 amino acids. CDR3 DNA sequence: TGTGCCAGCAGCCACCAGGACAGGGGGAACACTGAAGCTTTCTTT. Translated: CASSHQDRGNTEAFF.

Details on this clone: Germline and junction disagree at one end, which may indicate a read error. Other DNA sequences in the sample encode the same CDR3. CDR3 in DNA: TGTGCCAGCAGTTTAACAGGATACACTGAGGCTTTCTTT. Its protein product is CASSLTGYTEAFF. V gene TRBV27 combines with J gene TRBJ1-1, with D maybe TRBD1 (5 bases). The germline V gene has CDR1 MNHEY and CDR2 SMNVEV (reference sequence). The CDR3 length is 13 residues.

V gene TRBV29-1 combines with J gene TRBJ2-3; 12 bases agree with TRBD2. Trimming took 5 bases from V and 1 from J; bases not matched to a gene: 4. The CDR3 covers 15 residues. Germline CDR1 reads SQVTM; CDR2 reads ANQGSEA. The CDR3 bases are TGCAGCGTTCTCAGACTAGCGGGGGGCACAGATACGCAGTATTTT. Encoded protein: CSVLRLAGGTDTQYF.

This clone was seen only a few times. The chain is built from TRBV29-1 and TRBJ2-7; TRBD1 aligns across 9 bases. This CDR3 region has 15 residues. V shed 3 bases and J 5 bases; nucleotides not matched to a gene: 11. Germline values: CDR1 SQVTM, CDR2 ANQGSEA. The CDR3 region has the DNA TGCAGCGTTGATAGCACAGGGGGCGGAAAAAACGAGCAGTACTTC. Translation: CSVDSTGGGKNEQYF.

The rearrangement uses TRBV5-1 and TRBJ1-5; the match to TRBD1 covers 8 bases. The CDR3 covers 16 residues. CDR1 and CDR2 (germline): SGHRS, YFSETQ. Trimming at V came to 4 bases and at J to 6 bases, leaving 12 bases not matched to a gene. CDR3: CASSPEGRGRIQPQHF. CDR3 coding DNA: TGCGCCAGCAGCCCTGAAGGCAGGGGGCGGATTCAGCCCCAGCATTTT.

This chain connects TRBV29-1 to TRBJ1-1, with D maybe TRBD1 (5 bases). Germline CDR1 is SQVTM and CDR2 is ANQGSEA. The germline V and J ends were trimmed by 0 bases and 3 bases, with 8 bases remaining between them. CDR3 size: 13 residues. DNA for the CDR3: TGCAGCGTTGAAGATGGGGCCCACACTGAAGCTTTCTTT. It is translated as CSVEDGAHTEAFF.

The chain couples TRBV30 to TRBJ2-1, with 11 bases identical to TRBD1. This CDR3 comprises 15 residues. Trimming cost V 1 base and J 4 bases; bases outside gene matches: 3. Germline values: CDR1 GTSNPN, CDR2 SVGIG (reference sequence). CDR3 sequence: CAWSGGTGGYNEQFF. The CDR3 nucleotides read TGTGCCTGGAGTGGGGGGACAGGGGGATACAATGAGCAGTTCTTC.

The chain joins TRBV7-3 to TRBJ2-3; 7 bases are a match to TRBD1. Germline trimming cut 6 bases from V and 7 bases from J; bases unmatched to any gene: 4. The CDR3 has 12 amino acids. The germline V gene encodes CDR1 SGHTA and CDR2 FQGTGA. CDR3 coding DNA: TGTGCCAGCAGTTCGACAGGGAATACGCAGTATTTT. Residues: CASSSTGNTQYF.